This T cell receptor beta chain was sequenced for a study of Ad26.COV2.S vaccination and SARS-CoV-2 variants. Trimming removed 3 bases from V and 1 base from J, with 7 bases in between. Per germline, CDR1 SGHNT and CDR2 YYREEE (reference sequence). This CDR3 contains 13 residues. Data came from immunoSEQ multiplex PCR; TCRdb stores just in-frame clones and leaves some out. The table has roughly 320,000 clones, about 86% seen once. Specified treatment: some 19 received Ad26.COV2.S at low or high dose, single or two shots; 5 received placebo; per-sample allocation not given. Each sample was drawn 63 days after the first injection (of vaccine or placebo).

The clonotype comes from a person aged 18 to 59 who received the Ad26.COV2.S COVID-19 vaccine or a placebo. The chain links TRBV5-4 to TRBJ1-1; D may be TRBD1 (5 bases). The starting material was peripheral blood, obtained in a trial of Ad26.COV2.S vaccine versus placebo. The CDR3 nucleotides are TGTGCCAGCAGCTACGGACAGAACACTGAAGCTTTCTTT. Its translation: CASSYGQNTEAFF.